This record concerns one TCR beta chain sequence. Profiled with immunoSEQ multiplex PCR; TCRdb holds only in-frame clones, not every one. Among approximately 58,000 clones, less than 95% were seen once, and the ten largest hold roughly 13%. This sample is drawn from a study of OX40 agonist ivuxolimab in advanced cancers. The germline gives CDR1 SGHTA, CDR2 FQGNSA. Trimming pared 1 base from V and 4 bases from J, leaving 11 bases between. The CDR3 is 15 residues long. Specimen: CD4+ or CD8+ T cells sorted from blood, collected in a trial of the OX40 agonist ivuxolimab. The rearrangement joins TRBV7-2 to TRBJ2-1, with TRBD2 as a possible D gene (5 bases). The sequence was collected from an adult with an advanced solid tumor such as melanoma, head and neck, liver or kidney cancer. CDR3 protein: CASSLGPGSYNEQFF. As DNA, the CDR3 is TGTGCCAGCAGCTTAGGTCCGGGATCGTACAATGAGCAGTTCTTC.